A single sample gave rise to the 21 T cell receptor beta chains below, sequenced in a study of beta chain features in type 1 diabetes (dated by TCRdb to between 2018 and 2020). The library came from the immunoSEQ multiplex PCR assay. The entire isolated RNA was reverse transcribed using the High Capacity cDNA Reverse Transcription Kit, and thus expressed TCRB transcripts were sequenced. Drawn from immuneACCESS, this table holds only the in-frame rearrangements with V and J called that TCRdb kept. Clones are partly lost; checked studies trace under half to an unresolved V gene and leave the rest unexplained. The sample data list approximately 330,000 clones, and 9.5% to 12% of these were observed just once. More than 0.015% of the sample is held by the ten biggest clonotypes. Sequencing input: naive CD4+ T cells from blood. The cell subset or site label of this sample denotes: true naive CD4+ T cells. The source is a woman aged 25 to 39 in good health.

This clone was observed a handful of times. CDR3 amino acids: CASSLLGRGEQFF. CDR3 in DNA: TGTGCCAGCAGTTTATTGGGCAGGGGCGAGCAGTTCTTC. This rearrangement joins TRBV27 to TRBJ2-1; tentative D call: TRBD1 (6 bases). CDR3 length: 13 amino acids. Germline V lookup: CDR1 MNHEY, CDR2 SMNVEV (reference sequence). V gave up 1 base and J gave up 10 bases, with 11 bases separating them.

This clone was detected a few times. V and J are TRBV28 and TRBJ2-3; D remains unclear. Germline assignment: CDR1 MDHEN and CDR2 SYDVKM. The germline V and J ends were trimmed by 2 bases and 5 bases, with 8 bases remaining between them. The CDR3 covers 13 residues. The CDR3 sequence: CASSLASIDTQYF. DNA of the CDR3: TGTGCCAGCAGTTTAGCGTCAATAGATACGCAGTATTTT.

This clone was observed a handful of times. The chain employs TRBV9 and TRBJ2-5; D perhaps matches TRBD2 (5 bases). The CDR3 contains 13 residues. V shed 0 bases and J shed 3 bases, with 6 bases lying between them. Germline V gene sequence: CDR1 SGDLS, CDR2 YYNGEE. This chain's CDR3 is CASSVGREETQYF. The CDR3 DNA is TGTGCCAGCAGCGTAGGGCGGGAAGAGACCCAGTACTTC.

This rearrangement joins TRBV30 to TRBJ1-5; no firm D call. Germline CDR1 GTSNPN, CDR2 SVGIG (reference sequence). V shed 2 bases and J shed 0 bases, with 17 bases lying between them. The CDR3 loop spans 17 amino acids. CDR3 DNA: TGTGCCTGGAGTTCCGCCCGGCTAGGTGGTAGCAATCAGCCCCAGCATTTT. Protein: CAWSSARLGGSNQPQHF. The full variable domain, with the rest looked up from reference TRBV30 and TRBJ1-5, is SQTIHQWPATLVQPVGSPLSLECTVEGTSNPNLYWYRQAAGRGLQLLFYSVGIGQISSEVPQNLSASRPQDRQFILSSKKLLLSDSGFYLCAWSSARLGGSNQPQHFGDGTRLSIL.

This clone was found a few times. The V and J genes are TRBV30 and TRBJ1-5; 8 bases agree with TRBD1. V dropped 0 bases and J dropped 0; count of bases not matched to a gene: 4. CDR1 and CDR2 (germline): GTSNPN, SVGIG (reference sequence). CDR3 length: 16 amino acids. The CDR3 coding sequence is TGTGCCTGGAGTGTTGGGACAGGACTTAGCAATCAGCCCCAGCATTTT. Translation: CAWSVGTGLSNQPQHF.

This clone was recorded a few times. The gene calls are TRBV4-3 and TRBJ1-2; no definite D call. Looked up from germline, CDR1 is LGHNA and CDR2 is YSLEER. Trimming shortened V by 1 base and J by 6 bases, and 9 bases separated the two germline ends. The CDR3 contains 13 residues. CDR3 nucleotides: TGCGCCAGCAGCCAAGTCTTCGGGGATGGCTACACCTTC. Translating it yields CASSQVFGDGYTF.

As DNA, the CDR3 is TGTGCCAGTAGTATGTGGGGAGAGGATACGCAGTATTTT. This encodes CASSMWGEDTQYF. V and J are TRBV19 and TRBJ2-3, with D perhaps TRBD2 (5 bases). The V end was cut by 3 bases, the J end by 6 bases, with 10 bases between. This CDR3 contains 13 residues. Per germline, CDR1 LNHDA and CDR2 SQIVND (reference sequence).

The chain is built from TRBV5-1 and TRBJ1-2; D is perhaps TRBD1 (5 bases). V gave up 2 bases and J gave up 3 bases, with 8 bases separating them. Germline CDR1 is SGHRS and CDR2 is YFSETQ. This CDR3 contains 13 residues. CDR3 region: CASSFQGDYGYTF. CDR3 DNA: TGCGCCAGCAGCTTTCAGGGCGACTATGGCTACACCTTC.

This clone was counted a few times. The chain is built from TRBV5-4 and TRBJ2-5, with D possibly matching TRBD1 (6 bases). Trimming left V 5 bases short and J 4 bases short, with 15 bases between. This CDR3 has 14 amino acids. Per germline, CDR1 SGHNT and CDR2 YYREEE (reference sequence). CDR3 amino acids: CASSPQGNGETQYF. The CDR3 region has the DNA TGTGCCAGCAGTCCACAGGGAAATGGAGAGACCCAGTACTTC.

This clone was seen a few times. This chain links TRBV4-3 with TRBJ2-7; D might be TRBD1 (6 bases). CDR3 length: 15 residues. Trimming shortened V by 2 bases and J by 3 bases, and 14 bases separated the two germline ends. Germline V gene sequence: CDR1 LGHNA, CDR2 YSLEER. CDR3 amino acids: CASSQKSGVGYEQYF. The CDR3 DNA reads TGCGCCAGCAGCCAAAAATCAGGGGTCGGCTACGAGCAGTACTTC.

In DNA form, the CDR3 reads TGCGCCAGCAGTGCCGGGACAGAGGAGATCGAAGCTTTCTTT. Protein product: CASSAGTEEIEAFF. V is TRBV5-1 and J is TRBJ1-1, with TRBD1 matching over 7 bases. The germline gives CDR1 SGHRS, CDR2 YFSETQ. V was pared by 5 bases and J by 8 bases, with 12 bases of the junction left unmatched. The CDR3 contains 14 residues.

The rearrangement links TRBV7-2 to TRBJ2-3; 7 bases line up with TRBD1. The V gene's germline CDR1 is SGHTA and CDR2 FQGNSA. The length of the CDR3 is 14 residues. The V segment lost 6 bases and the J segment 2 bases; nucleotides outside the gene matches: 5. The DNA of the CDR3 is TGTGCCAGCAGGTTCGGACAGGACACAGATACGCAGTATTTT. This sequence encodes CASRFGQDTDTQYF.

This clone showed up just once. The V call is TRBV18, the J call TRBJ2-3, with D tentatively TRBD2 (5 bases). Germline CDR1 KGHSH, CDR2 LQKENI. The CDR3 is 15 amino acids. Trimming cost V 0 bases and J 3 bases, with 10 bases left between them. The CDR3 DNA sequence: TGTGCCAGCTCACCACCCGGGGTTGCTACAGATACGCAGTATTTT. Translated, it gives CASSPPGVATDTQYF. The full variable domain, its missing parts supplied by reference TRBV18 and TRBJ2-3, is NAGVMQNPRHLVRRRGQEARLRCSPMKGHSHVYWYRQLPEEGLKFMVYLQKENIIDESGMPKERFSAEFPKEGPSILRIQQVVRGDSAAYFCASSPPGVATDTQYFGPGTRLTVL.

This rearrangement joins TRBV9 to TRBJ2-7; D is perhaps TRBD1 (6 bases). Deletions cut 4 bases from V and 7 bases from J, with 21 bases between. The CDR3 runs to 15 residues. The germline gives CDR1 SGDLS, CDR2 YYNGEE. The chain's CDR3 is CASSPVLGGTSEQYF. The CDR3 DNA reads TGTGCCAGCAGCCCCGTGTTAGGGGGAACCTCTGAGCAGTACTTC.

This clone has a handful of counts. The chain is built from TRBV30 and TRBJ2-7, with TRBD2 matching over 9 bases. The J segment lost 0 bases and the V segment lost 4 bases, leaving 7 bases of the junction unmatched. This CDR3 comprises 15 residues. Germline V gene data show CDR1 as GTSNPN and CDR2 as SVGIG (reference sequence). The CDR3 bases are TGTGCCTGGAATAGATTAGCGGGAGCCTCCTACGAGCAGTACTTC. Translated: CAWNRLAGASYEQYF. Full variable domain (outside the CDR3, taken from reference TRBV30 and TRBJ2-7): SQTIHQWPATLVQPVGSPLSLECTVEGTSNPNLYWYRQAAGRGLQLLFYSVGIGQISSEVPQNLSASRPQDRQFILSSKKLLLSDSGFYLCAWNRLAGASYEQYFGPGTRLTVT.

The chain is built from TRBV4-1 and TRBJ1-5, with 8 nucleotides matching TRBD1. V lost 0 bases to trimming and J lost 9 bases; unmatched junction nucleotides: 10. Germline V gene sequence: CDR1 MGHRA, CDR2 YSYEKL. The CDR3 extends over 16 amino acids. The CDR3 sequence: CASSQDAGGIFWPQHF. CDR3 in DNA: TGCGCCAGCAGCCAAGATGCAGGGGGCATCTTCTGGCCCCAGCATTTT.

This clone has only a few counts. In the same sample, other DNA sequences code for this CDR3. This rearrangement joins TRBV28 to TRBJ1-1, with D possibly being TRBD1 (6 bases). Germline CDR1 MDHEN, CDR2 SYDVKM. Trimming shortened V by 4 bases and J by 4 bases, and 10 bases separated the two germline ends. The CDR3 is 13 amino acids. In nucleotides, the CDR3 is TGTGCCAGCAGTTCCACAGGGAGCACTGAAGCTTTCTTT. This codes for CASSSTGSTEAFF.

This clone came up a few times. V usage is TRBV19 and J usage is TRBJ1-5; D is unresolved. The CDR3 contains 16 residues. V was pared by 4 bases and J by 6 bases, with 19 bases between. Germline V lookup: CDR1 LNHDA, CDR2 SQIVND (reference sequence). Here the CDR3 reads CASSTTGKVKPQPQHF. The CDR3 DNA reads as TGTGCCAGTAGTACGACGGGAAAAGTCAAGCCTCAGCCCCAGCATTTT. Looking up the rest from reference TRBV19 and TRBJ1-5 gives the full variable domain: DGGITQSPKYLFRKEGQNVTLSCEQNLNHDAMYWYRQDPGQGLRLIYYSQIVNDFQKGDIAEGYSVSREKKESFPLTVTSAQKNPTAFYLCASSTTGKVKPQPQHFGDGTRLSIL.

This clone appeared a few times. V usage is TRBV10-3 and J usage is TRBJ1-1, with D uncertain. The CDR3 has 11 amino acids. V gave up 9 bases and J gave up 7 bases, with 12 bases separating them. The germline V gene has CDR1 ENHRY and CDR2 SYGVKD. The CDR3 sequence: CAISRGDEAFF. CDR3 DNA: TGTGCCATATCTCGGGGTGATGAAGCTTTCTTT.

The chain carries TRBV19 and TRBJ2-2, with D maybe TRBD2 (5 bases). This CDR3 contains 14 residues. The germline V gene has CDR1 LNHDA and CDR2 SQIVND (reference sequence). Between the trimmed V and J ends, which lost 4 bases and 8 bases, there was a span of 14 bases. The CDR3 nucleotides read TGTGCCAGTAGTAAGACTAACCTAAATGGGGAGCTGTTTTTT. Protein product: CASSKTNLNGELFF.

This clone has a handful of counts. The CDR3, as DNA: TGTGCCAGCAGCCGAATCCGGACTAGCGCAGATACGCAGTATTTT. Residues: CASSRIRTSADTQYF. The V call is TRBV7-2, the J call TRBJ2-3, with 9 bases lining up with TRBD2. Germline V lookup: CDR1 SGHTA, CDR2 FQGNSA. The length of the CDR3 is 15 residues. The ends lost 5 bases at V and 4 bases at J; junction bases unmatched: 7. Using reference TRBV7-2 and TRBJ2-3 for the parts outside the CDR3, the full variable domain is GAGVSQSPSNKVTEKGKDVELRCDPISGHTALYWYRQSLGQGLEFLIYFQGNSAPDKSGLPSDRFSAERTGGSVSTLTIQRTQQEDSAVYLCASSRIRTSADTQYFGPGTRLTVL.